Listed below are T cell receptor beta chains from one sample, sequenced in a study of T cell changes during pregnancy in multiple sclerosis. Some clones are missing from TCRdb's copy, which holds only in-frame ones; the method was immunoSEQ multiplex PCR. This sample has about 97,000 clones, with 90% found just once. The sample was peripheral blood, taken in the second trimester of pregnancy. These receptors all stem from a female donor in good health, enrolled as a control in a pregnancy study. CDR3s include the opening cysteine and the closing phenylalanine or tryptophan.

j_gene,len,v_gene,CDR3aa
TRBJ2-7,15,TRBV10-3,CAISESASLSYEQYF
TRBJ2-6,13,TRBV28,CASTGAGANVLTF
TRBJ2-6,14,TRBV10-3,CAINQGSGANVLTF
TRBJ2-2,16,TRBV5-4,CASSHIGRAGTGELFF
TRBJ1-2,14,TRBV19,CASSTRRDSYGYTF
TRBJ2-7,15,TRBV28,CASSPVGTGIYEQYF
TRBJ1-1,14,TRBV7-8,CASSREAPLAEAFF
TRBJ2-7,13,TRBV19,CATSVRSSYEQYF
TRBJ2-5,14,TRBV5-1,CASSFGTARETQYF
TRBJ1-2,13,TRBV11-2,CASSRTGDYGYTF
TRBJ1-5,16,TRBV28,CASNLRAGVTNQPQHF
TRBJ1-1,13,TRBV14,CASSHEMNTEAFF
TRBJ1-2,14,TRBV4-1,CASSQETDNYGYTF
TRBJ1-2,13,TRBV11-2,CASSYRENYGYTF
TRBJ2-6,15,TRBV28,CASSFSLSGANVLTF
TRBJ1-4,15,TRBV9,CASSGTDRGPEKLFF
TRBJ1-6,13,TRBV18,CASSPRSGDPLHF
TRBJ1-2,14,TRBV4-2,CASSQQPGPGGYTF
TRBJ1-2,15,TRBV11-2,CASSPISRGGGGYTF
TRBJ2-7,15,TRBV28,CASTIPGTGAYEQYF
TRBJ2-2,16,TRBV7-2,CASSRGGWAGTGELFF
TRBJ2-1,16,TRBV7-2,CASSQGLAFAYNEQFF
TRBJ2-7,15,TRBV27,CASSLIAGGGWEQYF
TRBJ2-5,13,TRBV15,CATSSREQETQYF
TRBJ2-3,15,TRBV5-4,CASSVSGAPTDTQYF
TRBJ2-2,15,TRBV5-5,CASSFEGGGTGELFF
TRBJ1-6,14,TRBV5-4,CASSFGQGSSPLHF
TRBJ1-3,13,TRBV9,CASSGGSGNTIYF
TRBJ1-1,16,TRBV5-1,CASSSVQGARNTEAFF
TRBJ2-3,18,TRBV27,CASSRDRVRSTRTDTQYF
TRBJ1-1,14,TRBV7-2,CASSLSKLNTEAFF
TRBJ1-2,12,TRBV25-1,CASSRGGYGYTF
TRBJ1-4,14,TRBV28,CASSFRQGHEKLFF
TRBJ1-5,20,TRBV10-2,CASSESPLRRGRYSNQPQHF
TRBJ1-2,14,TRBV10-3,CAISEAVPSYGYTF
TRBJ1-1,16,TRBV28,CASSFDEWGMNTEAFF
TRBJ1-3,15,TRBV7-2,CASSPPHWAGNTIYF
TRBJ2-2,17,TRBV28,CASSLWNLAGGPGELFF
TRBJ1-2,13,TRBV19,CASSATGTYGYTF
TRBJ2-1,15,TRBV11-3,CASSLGGTLYNEQFF
TRBJ1-2,14,TRBV10-3,CAISAMDRSYGYTF
TRBJ1-5,14,TRBV7-2,CASSAGQGGQPQHF
TRBJ2-1,12,TRBV27,CASSFYRNEQFF
TRBJ1-5,13,TRBV27,CASRQQGQQPQHF
TRBJ1-6,15,TRBV7-6,CASSVFTGENSPLHF
TRBJ2-1,14,TRBV5-1,CASSFGNSYNEQFF
TRBJ2-7,14,TRBV5-1,CASSLVAGENEQYF
TRBJ2-1,14,TRBV6-5,CASRSWDSLNEQFF
TRBJ1-5,14,TRBV18,CASSTREGNQPQHF